A selection of T cell receptor beta chains follows, all from one sample in a study of CD8+ T cells in alopecia areata. TCRdb's table, derived via immunoSEQ multiplex PCR, lists solely in-frame clones and lacks some. The sample yields some 170,000 clones, about 61% seen once. Sequenced material: CD4+ T cells sorted from blood, taken at approximately week 55, from a patient treated with tofacitinib. These TCRs come from a human donor with alopecia areata. CDR3s include the opening cysteine and the closing phenylalanine or tryptophan. Fields, in order: D gene, V gene, clone size, J gene, CDR3 DNA, CDR3 protein. The D gene is left open where the match is weak. Expanded clones get a size class; other rows say once, few or many, or leave the size out.

>.|TRBV5-1|.|TRBJ2-2
TGCGCCAGCAGCGTAGCCAGCCCTCGGGCCACCGGGGAGCTGTTTTTT
CASSVASPRATGELFF
>TRBD2|TRBV10-3|.|TRBJ2-5
TGTGCCATCAGGGAGACTAGCGGGGCCAAAGAGACCCAGTACTTC
CAIRETSGAKETQYF
>TRBD1|TRBV11-1|.|TRBJ2-6
TGTGCCAGCAGCTTAATACCGGGACAGGGGTACCCTGGGGCCAACGTCCTGACTTTC
CASSLIPGQGYPGANVLTF
>.|TRBV15|.|TRBJ2-5
TGTGCCACCAGCAGAGATCGCGGGTTCCAAGAGACCCAGTACTTC
CATSRDRGFQETQYF
>.|TRBV9|.|TRBJ1-1
TGTGCCAGCAGCGAGAGGGGGAACACTGAAGCTTTCTTT
CASSERGNTEAFF
>.|TRBV5-1|once|TRBJ1-1
TGCGCCAGCAGCTCGAAAGGCAACACTGAAGCTTTCTTT
CASSSKGNTEAFF
>.|TRBV7-9|.|TRBJ1-6
TGTGCCAGCAGCCGAGGAACTTATTCACCCCTCCACTTT
CASSRGTYSPLHF
>.|TRBV30|.|TRBJ2-2
TGTGCCTGGAGTGTCCGCGCCGGGGAGCTGTTTTTT
CAWSVRAGELFF
>.|TRBV7-9|.|TRBJ2-7
TGTGCCAGCAGCTTAAGCCCTAAGGGGTCTACCTACGAGCAGTACTTC
CASSLSPKGSTYEQYF
>.|TRBV5-1|.|TRBJ1-2
TGCGCCAGCAGCCTGGGGGACTCCCAGGATGGCTACACCTTC
CASSLGDSQDGYTF
>TRBD1|TRBV30|.|TRBJ1-1
TGTGCCTGGAGGCGACAGGGTATAACTGAAGCTTTCTTT
CAWRRQGITEAFF
>.|TRBV14|.|TRBJ1-6
TGTGCCAGCAGCCGAGAGACAGCTAATTCACCCCTCCACTTT
CASSRETANSPLHF
>TRBD1|TRBV9|once|TRBJ2-5
TGTGCCAGCAGCGTGAGACAGGGGATGCCGTCGGAGACCCAGTACTTC
CASSVRQGMPSETQYF
>.|TRBV29-1|.|TRBJ1-3
TGCAGCGTACGACGGGGGGTTGAAAACACCATATATTTT
CSVRRGVENTIYF
>.|TRBV14|.|TRBJ1-1
TGTGCCAGCAGTCCAGGGGTTAACACTGAAGCTTTCTTT
CASSPGVNTEAFF
>.|TRBV11-3|.|TRBJ2-1
TGTGCCAGCAGCTTACACGGGGGTACCTACAATGAGCAGTTCTTC
CASSLHGGTYNEQFF
>TRBD2|TRBV30|few|TRBJ2-3
TGTGCCTGGAGTGTGGGCGGGGGGATTAGCACAGATACGCAGTATTTT
CAWSVGGGISTDTQYF
>.|TRBV18|few|TRBJ2-7
TGTGCCAGCTCACCAAACAGGGTTGCCTACGAGCAGTACTTC
CASSPNRVAYEQYF
>.|TRBV30|.|TRBJ2-7
TGTGCCTGGAGTCTCGGGTTAAGCTCCTACGAGCAGTACTTC
CAWSLGLSSYEQYF
>TRBD1|TRBV5-1|few|TRBJ1-1
TGCGCCAGCAGCGGACAGGGAGACACTGAAGCTTTCTTT
CASSGQGDTEAFF
>TRBD2|TRBV9|.|TRBJ2-1
TGTGCCAGCAGCCCCCGGGGTAGCGGGAACTACAATGAGCAGTTCTTC
CASSPRGSGNYNEQFF
>TRBD2|TRBV30|.|TRBJ2-7
TGTGCCTGGAGTTGGCTAGCGGGGGGGCAGGACGAGCAGTACTTC
CAWSWLAGGQDEQYF
>.|TRBV29-1|.|TRBJ2-5
TGCAGCGTTGAAGATTTTCTAGAAAGAGAACGGGGGAACCAAGAGACCCAGTACTTC
CSVEDFLERERGNQETQYF
>TRBD1|TRBV2|.|TRBJ1-1
TGTGCCAGCTCTGCGAGGGGGACAGGGAACACTGAAGCTTTCTTT
CASSARGTGNTEAFF
>.|TRBV2|.|TRBJ2-3
TGTGCCAGCAGGGCCCTGGGTACAGATACGCAGTATTTT
CASRALGTDTQYF
>TRBD1|TRBV29-1|.|TRBJ2-5
TGCAGCGTTGTGACAGGGGGCTCGGGAGAGACCCAGTACTTC
CSVVTGGSGETQYF
>.|TRBV15|.|TRBJ1-2
TGTGCCACCAGCAGAGCGGACGGAAGCTATGGCTACACCTTC
CATSRADGSYGYTF
>TRBD1|TRBV20-1|.|TRBJ1-1
TGCAGTGCCTCACAGGGGGGTGAAGCTTTCTTT
CSASQGGEAFF
>.|TRBV6-1|once|TRBJ2-1
TGTGCCAGCAGTGAAGTTGGGAGGCAGCAGTTCTTC
CASSEVGRQQFF
>TRBD1|TRBV28|.|TRBJ1-5
TGTGCCAGCAGTGGAAGGACAGGGGGCGCAGGTCAGCCCCAGCATTTT
CASSGRTGGAGQPQHF
>.|TRBV29-1|.|TRBJ1-1
TGCAGCGTTGAAGATGGGGGGGCCGAAGCTTTCTTT
CSVEDGGAEAFF
>.|TRBV29-1|.|TRBJ2-1
TGCAGCGTTGTGGAGGCAGGCCTGCAGTTCTTC
CSVVEAGLQFF
>TRBD2|TRBV7-3|many|TRBJ2-7
TGTGCCAGCACGCGGGGGAACTACGAGCAGTACTTC
CASTRGNYEQYF
>.|TRBV2|few|TRBJ2-7
TGTGCCAGCAGGTCCTTAGGGAACGAGCAGTACTTC
CASRSLGNEQYF
>.|TRBV7-8|few|TRBJ2-1
TGTGCCAGCAGCTTAGTTCAGGGTCGATACAATGAGCAGTTCTTC
CASSLVQGRYNEQFF
>TRBD2|TRBV7-9|.|TRBJ2-2
TGTGCCAGCAGCTTAGCATGGCTAGCGGGGACCACCGGGGAGCTGTTTTTT
CASSLAWLAGTTGELFF
>.|TRBV11-2|.|TRBJ2-7
TGTGCCAGCAGCTTAGATAGAGGGGCCACCTACGAGCAGTACTTC
CASSLDRGATYEQYF
>.|TRBV30|few|TRBJ1-6
TGTGCCTGGAGCGAGGGGGTTAATTCACCCCTCCACTTT
CAWSEGVNSPLHF
>.|TRBV9|.|TRBJ2-5
TGTGCCACCTCGAGAGAGCCGCGAGAGACCCAGTACTTC
CATSREPRETQYF
>.|TRBV2|many|TRBJ1-2
TGTGCCAGCAGTGAATTGTCTCAGGGAAACTATGGCTACACCTTC
CASSELSQGNYGYTF
>TRBD1|TRBV27|once|TRBJ1-5
TGTGCCAGCAAAAAAGGACAGGGCTCTAATCAGCCCCAGCATTTT
CASKKGQGSNQPQHF